The present entry profiles one T cell receptor (beta chain) with its context. TCRdb redid the calling of the 5' RACE reads with MiXCR, one entry per CDR3 protein. The sample has some 44,000 distinct CDR3 sequences; 22% are singletons. The sorted Tregs were CD4+CD25+CD127-/low cells. The CDR3 runs to 15 residues. V shed 2 bases, J shed 1 base, and the junction held 5 bases outside the gene matches. Germline loops: CDR1 MNHEY, CDR2 SVGAGI. The sequence was obtained from a female donor with breast cancer. The chain couples TRBV6-5 to TRBJ2-7; 7 positions agree with TRBD1. Sequenced input: Tregs sorted from blood. The CDR3 nucleotides are TGTGCCAGCAGTTACGAGGGGGCAGGGTCCTACGAGCAGTACTTC. This codes for CASSYEGAGSYEQYF.